A selection of T cell receptor beta chains follows, all from one sample in a study of shared clonotypes between healthy human individuals. The method was immunoSEQ multiplex PCR; TCRdb's version includes in-frame clones alone and lacks a portion of them. Of 2 million to 2.5 million clones detected, 90% to 95% appear once; the ten largest clones hold more than 0.1%. Sequencing was carried out using naive CD4+ T cells sorted from blood. These receptors came from a man between 18 and 35 years old in good health. The CDR3 runs from the conserved cysteine through the conserved F or W. D genes are given only for firm matches. Clone size is shown for a subset of rows, as once, few, many or a class of expanded clone.

clone size,J gene,D gene,V gene,CDR3 DNA,CDR3 protein
once,TRBJ1-1,-,TRBV19,TGTGCCAGTAGTATAGGTCATAACATGAACACTGAAGCTTTCTTT,CASSIGHNMNTEAFF
-,TRBJ2-7,-,TRBV10-2,TGCGCCAGCAGTGAGTCGAGGGGGTCCTACGAGCAGTACTTC,CASSESRGSYEQYF
-,TRBJ2-1,TRBD2,TRBV11-2,TGTGCCAGCAGCCCGACTAGCGGGACCACCTGGGGTGAGCAGTTCTTC,CASSPTSGTTWGEQFF
once,TRBJ1-2,-,TRBV28,TGTGCCAGCAGTTTAACATATGGCTACACCTTC,CASSLTYGYTF
-,TRBJ1-3,-,TRBV28,TGTGCCAGCAGCTCCGGAGAAGGAACGAGTGGAAACACCATATATTTT,CASSSGEGTSGNTIYF
-,TRBJ2-5,-,TRBV30,TGTGCCTGGAGTATACAGGGAGAGACCCAGTACTTC,CAWSIQGETQYF
-,TRBJ2-2,TRBD2,TRBV30,TGTGCCTGGACCCCAGGGCCGGGACTAGCCTCCACCGGGGAGCTGTTTTTT,CAWTPGPGLASTGELFF
-,TRBJ1-4,-,TRBV27,TGTGCCAGCAGTTCCCCCACCGAAAAACTGTTTTTT,CASSSPTEKLFF
-,TRBJ2-7,TRBD2,TRBV11-2,TGTGCCAGCAGATCCTCCCCCCAACTAGCGGGTAGATTCTACGAGCAGTACTTC,CASRSSPQLAGRFYEQYF
once,TRBJ2-7,TRBD2,TRBV15,TGTGCCACCAGCAGAGACGATGTGGCGGGAGGGGCATACGAGCAGTACTTC,CATSRDDVAGGAYEQYF
few,TRBJ1-1,-,TRBV6-6,TGTGCCAGCAGAGAGGGGCTGAACACTGAAGCTTTCTTT,CASREGLNTEAFF
-,TRBJ2-7,TRBD2,TRBV5-1,TGCGCCAGCAGCCCGGTTTCAGGACTAGGTCTAAACGAGCAGTACTTC,CASSPVSGLGLNEQYF
-,TRBJ1-2,-,TRBV10-1,TGCGCCAGCAGTGACGGGGTCTATGGCTACACCTTC,CASSDGVYGYTF
-,TRBJ2-2,-,TRBV9,TGTGCCAGCAGCGGGAGGGGTCCCGGGGAGCTGTTTTTT,CASSGRGPGELFF
-,TRBJ2-7,-,TRBV29-1,TGCAGCGTTGCGTCCGTTACCTACGAGCAGTACTTC,CSVASVTYEQYF
-,TRBJ2-1,-,TRBV4-1,TGCGCCAGCAGCCGCCGGGACGACAAGAGAAGTTTGGCCTATGAGCAGTTCTTC,CASSRRDDKRSLAYEQFF
once,TRBJ2-7,-,TRBV9,TGTGCCAGAAATCGCGGAACGGAACCCTACGAGCAGTACTTC,CARNRGTEPYEQYF
-,TRBJ1-3,TRBD1,TRBV6-1,TGTGCCAGCAATACCGGGACAGTCCCTGGAAACACCATATATTTT,CASNTGTVPGNTIYF
once,TRBJ2-3,TRBD1,TRBV29-1,TGCAGCGTTACCGGGACAGTCACAGATACGCAGTATTTT,CSVTGTVTDTQYF
-,TRBJ2-7,-,TRBV7-2,TGTGCCAGCAGCTTAGAAGGGGGTGGCTACGAGCAGTACTTC,CASSLEGGGYEQYF
-,TRBJ2-7,-,TRBV19,TGTGCCAGTAGTACAGGAGCCTTTTCCTACGAGCAGTACTTC,CASSTGAFSYEQYF
-,TRBJ2-1,TRBD2,TRBV5-1,TGCGCCAGCAGCCCCGGTGGGGGGGTCACCTACAATGAGCAGTTCTTC,CASSPGGGVTYNEQFF
-,TRBJ2-1,-,TRBV4-1,TGCGCCAGCAGCCAAGATGCAAGCGGGTCCTACAATGAGCAGTTCTTC,CASSQDASGSYNEQFF
-,TRBJ1-1,TRBD1,TRBV18,TGTGCCAGCTCACCAGGACAGGGAGGTGAAGCTTTCTTT,CASSPGQGGEAFF
-,TRBJ1-2,-,TRBV6-1,TGTGCCAGCAGTGAATATGGGAATGGCTACACCTTC,CASSEYGNGYTF
-,TRBJ2-2,-,TRBV9,TGTGCCAGCAGCTCGACAGGACAGAACACCGGGGAGCTGTTTTTT,CASSSTGQNTGELFF
-,TRBJ2-1,-,TRBV6-5,TGTGCCAGCAGTTCAGCCGGACTACCATTCTACAATGAGCAGTTCTTC,CASSSAGLPFYNEQFF
-,TRBJ2-6,-,TRBV7-2,TGTGCCAGCAGCTTAGACATCGCCTCCTCTGGGGCCAACGTCCTGACTTTC,CASSLDIASSGANVLTF
-,TRBJ2-1,TRBD2,TRBV15,TGTGCCACCAGCAGGCTCGGGGGGGCCTCCTACAATGAGCAGTTCTTC,CATSRLGGASYNEQFF
-,TRBJ2-5,-,TRBV5-1,TGCGCCAGCAGCTTGGCTGGACAAGCGCAAGAGACCCAGTACTTC,CASSLAGQAQETQYF
-,TRBJ2-3,-,TRBV5-4,TGTGCCAGCAGCCTGATGAAAACTAGAAGCACAGATACGCAGTATTTT,CASSLMKTRSTDTQYF
-,TRBJ1-1,-,TRBV29-1,TGCAGTGTACAGGGACGCCTTATGAACACTGAAGCTTTCTTT,CSVQGRLMNTEAFF
-,TRBJ1-2,TRBD1,TRBV29-1,TGCAGCGTTGGGAGCACAGGGGGCCGCTATGGCTACACCTTC,CSVGSTGGRYGYTF
-,TRBJ1-2,-,TRBV6-5,TGTGCCAGCAGTTACAAGATCTGGGGTTCTAACTATGGCTACACCTTC,CASSYKIWGSNYGYTF
-,TRBJ2-7,-,TRBV2,TGTGCCAGCAGGCAGGACTACGAGCAGTACTTC,CASRQDYEQYF
-,TRBJ2-7,-,TRBV2,TGTGCCAGCAGGAGAGATAACTACGAGCAGTACTTC,CASRRDNYEQYF
-,TRBJ1-4,-,TRBV30,TGTGCCTGGAGTGTACAGGGTACCGAAAAACTGTTTTTT,CAWSVQGTEKLFF
-,TRBJ2-5,TRBD1,TRBV5-4,TGTGCCAGCAGCTTAGACAGGGGTATACAAGAGACCCAGTACTTC,CASSLDRGIQETQYF
-,TRBJ2-2,-,TRBV7-7,TGTGCTAGCAGCACACAAGGACCGGGAAACACCGGGGAGCTGTTTTTT,CASSTQGPGNTGELFF
-,TRBJ1-6,-,TRBV2,TGTGCCAGCAATCCGGACACTTATAATTCACCCCTCCACTTT,CASNPDTYNSPLHF
-,TRBJ1-5,-,TRBV5-1,TGCGCCAGCAGCTTGGGGTCCGGGGAGGGTCAGCCCCAGCATTTT,CASSLGSGEGQPQHF
-,TRBJ1-2,-,TRBV11-2,TGTGCCAGCAGCCCAAACGTGGGTGGCTACACCTTC,CASSPNVGGYTF
-,TRBJ1-2,-,TRBV9,TGTGCCAGCAGCGTAGAAGGACAGCTTTCTTATGGCTACACCTTC,CASSVEGQLSYGYTF
-,TRBJ1-5,-,TRBV28,TGTGCCAGCAGCCCTGGGGGGGGGAGTCAGCCCCAGCATTTT,CASSPGGGSQPQHF
-,TRBJ2-1,-,TRBV27,TGTGCCAGCAGTGAGGGTGGGAGGTACAATGAGCAGTTCTTC,CASSEGGRYNEQFF
-,TRBJ1-1,-,TRBV5-1,TGCGCCAGCAGCTTGGAGGCGGAAGACACTGAAGCTTTCTTT,CASSLEAEDTEAFF
-,TRBJ1-4,TRBD1,TRBV19,TGTGCCAGTAGTAGGACAGGGACTAATGAAAAACTGTTTTTT,CASSRTGTNEKLFF
once,TRBJ2-7,TRBD1,TRBV5-1,TGCGCCAGCAGAAAGACAGGGGGAACCTCCTACGAGCAGTACTTC,CASRKTGGTSYEQYF
-,TRBJ1-6,-,TRBV15,TGTGCCACCAGCAGGGCGGAGGGTTCACCCCTCCACTTT,CATSRAEGSPLHF
-,TRBJ1-2,-,TRBV30,TGTGCCTGTTGGGGGAGTGGCTACACCTTC,CACWGSGYTF
-,TRBJ2-3,TRBD2,TRBV25-1,TGTGCCAGCAGTGACCTAGCGGGGGGGGTGACAGATACGCAGTATTTT,CASSDLAGGVTDTQYF
-,TRBJ2-3,-,TRBV19,TGTGCCAGTAGTATACTGTTCTTGGGGCAGGGGCGCACAGATACGCAGTATTTT,CASSILFLGQGRTDTQYF
once,TRBJ2-7,TRBD2,TRBV5-1,TGCGCCAGCAGCTATAGGGAGGGAATCTACGAGCAGTACTTC,CASSYREGIYEQYF
-,TRBJ1-2,-,TRBV5-1,TGCGCCAGCAGCAGCTCCAGCTATGGCTACACCTTC,CASSSSSYGYTF
-,TRBJ1-1,-,TRBV29-1,TGCAGCGTTGGGGCCGCCCTACGGGGGAACACTGAAGCTTTCTTT,CSVGAALRGNTEAFF
-,TRBJ1-6,-,TRBV6-5,TGTGCCAGCAGTTACTCGAAGGATTCACCCCTCCACTTT,CASSYSKDSPLHF
-,TRBJ2-3,-,TRBV5-4,TGTGCCAGCAGCTCCCCTAGCGACGGCACAGATACGCAGTATTTT,CASSSPSDGTDTQYF
-,TRBJ2-1,TRBD2,TRBV30,TGTGCCTGGGCGGGAGAAGCCTCAAGCTCCTACAATGAGCAGTTCTTC,CAWAGEASSSYNEQFF
-,TRBJ2-1,TRBD1,TRBV18,TGTGCCAGCTCACCCCCCGGGACAGCCAGCAATGAGCAGTTCTTC,CASSPPGTASNEQFF